Each of the 20 T cell receptor beta chains below was sequenced from the same sample in a study of T cells in pancreatic ductal adenocarcinoma. The selected patients with pancreatic ductal adenocarcinoma had surgery but no neoadjuvant therapy. Clones were read by immunoSEQ multiplex PCR, and TCRdb kept only the in-frame ones, dropping some. The sample holds 97,000 or so clones, about 95% seen once. The sample taken for sequencing was PBMCs. The receptors come from a human donor with pancreatic ductal adenocarcinoma.

The chain combines TRBV4-1 with TRBJ2-5; 9 bases are a match to TRBD1. CDR1 and CDR2 (germline): MGHRA, YSYEKL. The CDR3 loop spans 16 amino acids. V was clipped by 4 bases and J by 3 bases; unmatched bases: 9. The CDR3 DNA reads TGCGCCAGCAGCCGCGTCATGGACAGGGGAAAAGAGACCCAGTACTTC. It yields the protein CASSRVMDRGKETQYF.

The chain couples TRBV30 to TRBJ2-7; 10 bases are a match to TRBD2. CDR1 and CDR2 from the germline V gene are GTSNPN and SVGIG (reference sequence). The CDR3 loop spans 16 amino acids. V gave up 0 bases and J gave up 4 bases; unmatched junction bases: 9. For the CDR3, the DNA is TGTGCCTGGAGTGTACAAACTAGCGGGGAGGAGTACGAGCAGTACTTC. Translation gives CAWSVQTSGEEYEQYF. The variable domain in full, completed from reference TRBV30 and TRBJ2-7, reads SQTIHQWPATLVQPVGSPLSLECTVEGTSNPNLYWYRQAAGRGLQLLFYSVGIGQISSEVPQNLSASRPQDRQFILSSKKLLLSDSGFYLCAWSVQTSGEEYEQYFGPGTRLTVT.

This clone was counted once. The chain is built from TRBV10-3 and TRBJ2-7; D remains ambiguous. Trimming took off 2 bases at V and 4 bases at J, with 6 bases between the two ends. CDR3 length equals 12 residues. The germline CDR1 and CDR2 sequences are ENHRY and SYGVKD. This CDR3 reads CAISEVAYEQYF. DNA for the CDR3: TGTGCCATCAGTGAGGTTGCGTACGAGCAGTACTTC.

The V gene is TRBV7-9, the J gene TRBJ2-5, with 8 positions matching TRBD1. The CDR3 loop spans 16 amino acids. The ends lost 6 bases at V and 3 bases at J; junction bases unmatched: 12. The germline gives CDR1 SEHNR, CDR2 FQNEAQ (reference sequence). The CDR3 nucleotides read TGTGCCAGCAGTTCCCCTGACAGGGGACCTAAAGAGACCCAGTACTTC. Protein sequence: CASSSPDRGPKETQYF.

The chain has TRBV7-8 and TRBJ1-3; 7 nucleotides match TRBD1. The germline CDR1 and CDR2 sequences are SGHVS and FQNEAQ. V dropped 4 bases and J dropped 0; count of bases not matched to a gene: 6. The CDR3 spans 16 residues. The CDR3 loop reads CASSSLDRISGNTIYF. CDR3 bases: TGTGCCAGCAGCTCATTGGACAGGATCTCTGGAAACACCATATATTTT.

The chain uses TRBV28 and TRBJ2-7, with TRBD2 identical over 14 bases. Trimming removed 5 bases from V and 2 bases from J; junction bases left unmatched: 14. The CDR3 has 19 residues. Germline V gene lookup returns CDR1 MDHEN and CDR2 SYDVKM. For the CDR3, the DNA is TGTGCCAGCAGTCCACCCCCCTGGACTAGCGGGAGGCTCCCCTACGAGCAGTACTTC. This sequence encodes CASSPPPWTSGRLPYEQYF.

The rearrangement uses TRBV19 and TRBJ1-1; TRBD1 aligns across 8 bases. Trimming at V came to 7 bases and at J to 1 base, leaving 11 bases not matched to a gene. CDR3 length: 16 amino acids. Germline CDR1 LNHDA, CDR2 SQIVND (reference sequence). DNA of the CDR3: TGTGCCAGTAAGAATGGCAGGGGGCAGGGGAACACTGAAGCTTTCTTT. Encoded protein: CASKNGRGQGNTEAFF.

The chain has TRBV9 and TRBJ1-5; the D is unclear. CDR1 SGDLS and CDR2 YYNGEE come from the germline V gene. Trimming removed 0 bases from V and 7 bases from J, with 11 bases in between. CDR3 length equals 14 residues. The CDR3 sequence is CASSVGRDSQPQHF. The CDR3 DNA reads as TGTGCCAGCAGCGTAGGGAGGGATTCCCAGCCCCAGCATTTT.

The chain combines TRBV7-8 with TRBJ2-5; possibly TRBD2 for D (5 bases). The CDR3 extends over 16 amino acids. Deletions cut 5 bases from V and 5 bases from J, with 21 bases between. Germline lookup yields CDR1 SGHVS and CDR2 FQNEAQ. CDR3 sequence (DNA): TGTGCCAGCAGCCCCCAATTCCTAAACCCGGGGGAGACCCAGTACTTC. It yields the protein CASSPQFLNPGETQYF.

The J gene is TRBJ1-2, the V gene TRBV6-1; TRBD1 agrees at 8 bases. There are 16 residues in the CDR3. V was pared by 4 bases and J by 4 bases, with 11 bases of the junction left unmatched. Germline-derived CDR1 and CDR2 are MNHNS and SASEGT. This chain's CDR3 is CASSVFMDRAFYGYTF. CDR3 DNA: TGTGCCAGCAGTGTGTTCATGGACAGGGCTTTCTATGGCTACACCTTC.

The chain recombines TRBV6-5 with TRBJ2-7, with 7 bases that match TRBD2. The CDR3 runs 14 residues. Germline assignment: CDR1 MNHEY and CDR2 SVGAGI. V was pared by 6 bases and J by 5 bases, with 10 bases of the junction left unmatched. Here the CDR3 DNA reads TGTGCCAGCAGCAACTTACTAGCGATCGACGAGCAGTACTTC. The encoded protein is CASSNLLAIDEQYF.

The chain has TRBV2 and TRBJ2-1, with 9 nucleotides matching TRBD1. This CDR3 is 14 amino acids long. V trimming: 5 bases; J trimming: 6 bases; junction bases outside the gene matches: 5. Germline V CDR1 and CDR2: SNHLY, FYNNEI. This CDR3 is CASSYGTGRNEQFF. The CDR3, as DNA: TGTGCCAGCAGTTACGGGACAGGGCGCAATGAGCAGTTCTTC. Using reference TRBV2 and TRBJ2-1 for the parts outside the CDR3, the full variable domain is EPEVTQTPSHQVTQMGQEVILRCVPISNHLYFYWYRQILGQKVEFLVSFYNNEISEKSEIFDDQFSVERPDGSNFTLKIRSTKLEDSAMYFCASSYGTGRNEQFFGPGTRLTVL.

This sequence joins TRBV5-4 and TRBJ2-7; 12 nucleotides align to TRBD2. Trimming took 2 bases from V and 4 from J; bases not matched to a gene: 13. This CDR3 is 18 amino acids long. CDR1 SGHNT and CDR2 YYREEE come from the germline V gene (reference sequence). CDR3 sequence: CASSFGLAGLGGGYEQYF. The CDR3 DNA is TGTGCCAGCAGCTTTGGACTAGCGGGACTTGGGGGTGGGTACGAGCAGTACTTC.

This CDR3 reads CASSLIPGQGTETQYF. The DNA for the CDR3 is TGTGCCAGCTCACTAATACCGGGACAGGGGACGGAGACCCAGTACTTC. This rearrangement joins TRBV18 to TRBJ2-5, with 10 bases matching TRBD1. Germline CDR1 reads KGHSH; CDR2 reads LQKENI. V trimming: 4 bases; J trimming: 5 bases; junction bases outside the gene matches: 10. The CDR3 contains 16 residues.

The V gene is TRBV6-4, the J gene TRBJ2-3; possible D gene TRBD2, 6 bases. V gave up 6 bases and J gave up 5 bases, with 15 bases separating them. There are 14 residues in the CDR3. CDR1 MRHNA and CDR2 SNTAGT come from the germline V gene. CDR3: CASSRGREGDTQYF. CDR3 coding DNA: TGTGCCAGCAGCCGGGGGAGAGAGGGAGATACGCAGTATTTT.

The CDR3 nucleotides are TGTGCCAGCAGTTTGTGGGCGGGACTCTCCTACGAGCAGTACTTC. Its translation is CASSLWAGLSYEQYF. The chain uses TRBV28 and TRBJ2-7; tentative D call: TRBD2 (6 bases). V was clipped by 3 bases and J by 0 bases, with 12 bases between them. In germline, CDR1 is MDHEN, CDR2 SYDVKM. The CDR3 totals 15 residues.

The genes are TRBV5-1 and TRBJ2-1; the match to TRBD2 covers 7 bases. V lost 6 bases to trimming and J lost 3 bases; unmatched junction nucleotides: 9. The CDR3 sequence is 15 residues long. The germline gives CDR1 SGHRS, CDR2 YFSETQ. The CDR3 DNA reads TGCGCCAGCACTACAGCGGGAACCGACTACAATGAGCAGTTCTTC. Its translation is CASTTAGTDYNEQFF.

The chain links TRBV4-1 to TRBJ1-3; 9 nucleotides agree with TRBD1. CDR3 length equals 16 residues. With 0 bases clipped from V and 4 bases from J, the junction kept 4 bases outside the gene matches. Germline assignment: CDR1 MGHRA and CDR2 YSYEKL. For the CDR3, the DNA is TGCGCCAGCAGCCAAGAGGGACAGGGAGGAGGAAACACCATATATTTT. Translation gives CASSQEGQGGGNTIYF.

The V and J genes are TRBV7-2 and TRBJ2-5; D is perhaps TRBD1 (5 bases). This CDR3 is built from 16 residues. V lost 3 bases, J lost 5 bases, and 19 bases lay in between. Germline CDR1 is SGHTA and CDR2 is FQGNSA. Here the CDR3 reads CASSFSPDNQWETQYF. The CDR3 coding sequence is TGTGCCAGCAGCTTTTCCCCGGACAATCAGTGGGAGACCCAGTACTTC.

The chain couples TRBV9 to TRBJ2-2; no clear D gene. V gave up 0 bases and J gave up 7 bases, with 10 bases separating them. From germline, CDR1 is SGDLS and CDR2 YYNGEE. The CDR3 runs to 14 residues. The CDR3 region has the DNA TGTGCCAGCAGCGTAGGGGTTGGCGGCGGGGAGCTGTTTTTT. It is translated as CASSVGVGGGELFF.